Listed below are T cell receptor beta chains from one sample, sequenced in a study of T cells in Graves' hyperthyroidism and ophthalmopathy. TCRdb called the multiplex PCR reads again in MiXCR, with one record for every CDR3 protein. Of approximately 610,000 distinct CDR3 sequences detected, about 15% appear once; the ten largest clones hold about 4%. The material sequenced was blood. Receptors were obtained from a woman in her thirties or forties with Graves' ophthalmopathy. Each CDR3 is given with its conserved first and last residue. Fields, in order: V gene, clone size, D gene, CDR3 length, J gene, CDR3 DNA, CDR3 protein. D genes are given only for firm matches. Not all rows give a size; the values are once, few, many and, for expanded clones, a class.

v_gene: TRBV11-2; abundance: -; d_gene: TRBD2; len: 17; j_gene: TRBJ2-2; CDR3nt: TGTGCCAGCAGCCGCCCGGCTAGCGGGATGAACACCGGGGAGCTGTTTTTT; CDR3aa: CASSRPASGMNTGELFF
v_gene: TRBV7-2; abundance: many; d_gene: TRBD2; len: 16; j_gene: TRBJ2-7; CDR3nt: TGTGCCAGCAGCTTATCGTCTAGCGGGAGGAATGGGGAGCAGTACTTC; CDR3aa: CASSLSSSGRNGEQYF
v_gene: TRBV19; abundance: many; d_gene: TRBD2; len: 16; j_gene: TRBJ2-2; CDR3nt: TGTGCCAGTAGAAAACTAGCGGGAGGGGACACCGGGGAGCTGTTTTTT; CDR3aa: CASRKLAGGDTGELFF
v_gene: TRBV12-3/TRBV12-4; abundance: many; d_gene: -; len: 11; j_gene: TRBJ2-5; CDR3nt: TGTGCCAGCACCCAAGGAGAGACCCAGTACTTC; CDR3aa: CASTQGETQYF
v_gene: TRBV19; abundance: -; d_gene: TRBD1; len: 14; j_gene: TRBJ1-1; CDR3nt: TGTGCCAGTACCGAATCGGGGACAGCACCTGAAGCTTTCTTT; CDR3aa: CASTESGTAPEAFF
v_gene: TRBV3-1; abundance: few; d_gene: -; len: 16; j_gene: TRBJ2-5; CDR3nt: TGTGCCAGCAGCCAAGATTGGGGACCGTACCAAGAGACCCAGTACTTC; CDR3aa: CASSQDWGPYQETQYF
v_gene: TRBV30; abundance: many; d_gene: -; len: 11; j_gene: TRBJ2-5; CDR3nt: TGTGCCTGGAGTCTGGGAGAGACCCAGTACTTC; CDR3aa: CAWSLGETQYF
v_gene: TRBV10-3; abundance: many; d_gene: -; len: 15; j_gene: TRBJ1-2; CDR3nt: TGTGCCATCAGTGATTCGGGGGGGAACTCCTATGGCTACACCTTC; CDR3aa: CAISDSGGNSYGYTF
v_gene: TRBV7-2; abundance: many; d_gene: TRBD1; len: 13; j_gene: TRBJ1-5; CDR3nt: TGTGCCAGCAGCTGGGACAGAGATCAGCCCCAGCATTTT; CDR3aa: CASSWDRDQPQHF
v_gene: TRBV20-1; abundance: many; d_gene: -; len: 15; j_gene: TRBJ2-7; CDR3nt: TGCAGTGCCTCTGTTCCGGGACCAAAGGACTACGAGCAGTACTTC; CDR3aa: CSASVPGPKDYEQYF
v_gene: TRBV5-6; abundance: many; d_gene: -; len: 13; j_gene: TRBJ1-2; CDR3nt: TGTGCCAGCAGTGTAGGGCCCAACTATGGCTACACCTTC; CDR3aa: CASSVGPNYGYTF
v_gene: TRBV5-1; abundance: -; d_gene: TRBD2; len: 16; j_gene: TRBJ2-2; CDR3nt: TGCGCCAGCAGGTTTCAGGGACTAGCGGGAACCGGGGAGCTGTTTTTT; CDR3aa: CASRFQGLAGTGELFF
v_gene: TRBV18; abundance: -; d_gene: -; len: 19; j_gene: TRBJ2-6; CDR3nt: TGTGCCAGCTCACCTCTAAGGTCCACAGGGACTTACGGGGCCAACGTCCTGACTTTC; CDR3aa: CASSPLRSTGTYGANVLTF
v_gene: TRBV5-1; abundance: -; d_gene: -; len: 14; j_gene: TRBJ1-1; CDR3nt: TGCGCCAGCAGCCGGGGAGAGATGAACACTGAAGCTTTCTTT; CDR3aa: CASSRGEMNTEAFF
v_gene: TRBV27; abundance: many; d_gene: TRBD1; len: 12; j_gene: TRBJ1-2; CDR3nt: TGTGCCAGCAGCCCGAGAGGGGGCGGCTACACCTTC; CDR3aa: CASSPRGGGYTF
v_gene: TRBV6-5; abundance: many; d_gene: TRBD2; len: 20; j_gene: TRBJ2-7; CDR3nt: TGTGCCAGCAGTCCGAGGACTAGCGGGGGGGGGTTTTGGGGAACCTACGAGCAGTACTTC; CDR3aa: CASSPRTSGGGFWGTYEQYF
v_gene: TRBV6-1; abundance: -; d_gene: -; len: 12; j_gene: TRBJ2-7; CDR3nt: TGTGCCAGCAAGGGATTCATCGGGGAGCAGTACTTC; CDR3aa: CASKGFIGEQYF
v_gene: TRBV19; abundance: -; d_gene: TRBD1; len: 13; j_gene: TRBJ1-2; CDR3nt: TGTGCCAGTAGTATCCCCGGGACAGGCGTGTGTACCTTC; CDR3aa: CASSIPGTGVCTF
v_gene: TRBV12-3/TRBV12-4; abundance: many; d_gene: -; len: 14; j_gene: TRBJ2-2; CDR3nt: TGTGCCAGCAGTTTAAACCCGAACACCGGGGAGCTGTTTTTT; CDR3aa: CASSLNPNTGELFF
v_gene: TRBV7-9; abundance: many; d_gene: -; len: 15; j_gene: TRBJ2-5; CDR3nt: TGTGCCAGCAGCTTAGCGCTGGGGGCGGTCGAGACCCAGTACTTC; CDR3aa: CASSLALGAVETQYF
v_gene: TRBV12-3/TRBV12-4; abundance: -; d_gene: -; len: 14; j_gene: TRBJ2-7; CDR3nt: TGTGCCAGCAGTTTGGGGGTTGCTAGGGACGAGCAGTACTTC; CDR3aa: CASSLGVARDEQYF
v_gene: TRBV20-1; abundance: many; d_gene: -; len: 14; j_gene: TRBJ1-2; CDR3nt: TGCAGTGCTACCCCAGGGTATACTAACTATGGCTACACCTTC; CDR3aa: CSATPGYTNYGYTF
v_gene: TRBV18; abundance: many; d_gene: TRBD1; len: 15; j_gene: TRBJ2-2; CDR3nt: TGTGCCAGCTCACCAGAGACAGGGCGCACCGGGGAGCTGTTTTTT; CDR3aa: CASSPETGRTGELFF
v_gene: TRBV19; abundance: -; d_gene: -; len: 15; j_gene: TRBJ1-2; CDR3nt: TGTGCCAGTAGTATACCCTCAAGGAGGGAGGCCGGCTACACCTTC; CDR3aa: CASSIPSRREAGYTF
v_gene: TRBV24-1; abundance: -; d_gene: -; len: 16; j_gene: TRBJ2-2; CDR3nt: TGTGCCACCAGTGATCGCGTTTGGGCGAGTGCCGGGGAGCTGTTTTTT; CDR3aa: CATSDRVWASAGELFF
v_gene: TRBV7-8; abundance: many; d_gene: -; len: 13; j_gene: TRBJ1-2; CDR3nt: TGTGCCAGCAGCGCAGAAGCTAACTATGGCTACACCTTC; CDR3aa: CASSAEANYGYTF
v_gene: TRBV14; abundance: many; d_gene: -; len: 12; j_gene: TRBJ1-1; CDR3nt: TGTGCCAGCAGCCCGGACAGCTATGAAGCTTTCTTT; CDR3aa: CASSPDSYEAFF
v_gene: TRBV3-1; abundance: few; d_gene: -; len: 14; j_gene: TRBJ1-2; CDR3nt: TGTGCCAGCAGCCAAGAAGGTCAGGGATATGGCTACACCTTC; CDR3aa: CASSQEGQGYGYTF
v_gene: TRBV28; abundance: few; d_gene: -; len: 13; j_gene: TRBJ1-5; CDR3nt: TGTGCCAGTGAAGGGACCAGCAATCAGCCCCAGCATTTT; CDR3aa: CASEGTSNQPQHF
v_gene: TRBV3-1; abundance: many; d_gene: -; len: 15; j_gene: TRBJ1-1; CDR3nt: TGTGCCAGCAGCCAAGGAAGGGTTATGGCCACTGAAGCTTTCTTT; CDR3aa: CASSQGRVMATEAFF
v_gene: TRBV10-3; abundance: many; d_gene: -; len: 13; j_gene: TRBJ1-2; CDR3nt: TGTGCCATCAGTGAGTCCGAAGGGGAGGGCTACACCTTC; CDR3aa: CAISESEGEGYTF
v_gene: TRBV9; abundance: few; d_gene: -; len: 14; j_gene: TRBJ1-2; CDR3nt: TGTGCCAGCAGCGTAGGGGAAGGAGGCTATGGCTACACCTTC; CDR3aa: CASSVGEGGYGYTF
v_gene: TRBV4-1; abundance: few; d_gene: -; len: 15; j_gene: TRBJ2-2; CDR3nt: TGCGCCAGCGCTCCCTACGAAGGAAACACCGGGGAGCTGTTTTTT; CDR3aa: CASAPYEGNTGELFF
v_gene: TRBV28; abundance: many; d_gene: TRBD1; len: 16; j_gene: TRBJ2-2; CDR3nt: TGTGCCAGCAGTTTATGGGGGACAGGGGGCTCCGGGGAGCTGTTTTTT; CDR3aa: CASSLWGTGGSGELFF
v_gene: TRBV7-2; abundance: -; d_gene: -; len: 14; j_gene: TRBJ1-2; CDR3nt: TGTGCCAGCAGCCTTGCCCTGCAAAACTATGGCTACACCTTC; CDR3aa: CASSLALQNYGYTF
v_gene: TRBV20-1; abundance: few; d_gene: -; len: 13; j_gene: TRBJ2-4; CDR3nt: TGCAGTGCTATAAAAAGCCAGGGGCTAATTCAGTACTTC; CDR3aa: CSAIKSQGLIQYF
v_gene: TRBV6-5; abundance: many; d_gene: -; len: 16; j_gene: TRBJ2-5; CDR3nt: TGTGCCAGCAGTTACTCCGGGGACACCCGAGAAGAGACCCAGTACTTC; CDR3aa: CASSYSGDTREETQYF
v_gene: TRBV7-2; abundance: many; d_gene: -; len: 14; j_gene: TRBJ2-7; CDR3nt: TGTGCCAGCAGCCGGACACAGAGCTCCTACGAGCAGTACTTC; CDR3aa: CASSRTQSSYEQYF
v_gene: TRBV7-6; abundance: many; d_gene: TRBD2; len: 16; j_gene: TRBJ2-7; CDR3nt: TGTGCCAGCAGCGCCTTGACTAGCGGGAGTACGCACGAGCAGTACTTC; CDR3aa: CASSALTSGSTHEQYF
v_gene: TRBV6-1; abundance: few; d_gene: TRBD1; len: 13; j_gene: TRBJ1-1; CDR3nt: TGTGCCAGCAGGCGGGACAGGGATCCTGAAGCTTTCTTT; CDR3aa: CASRRDRDPEAFF
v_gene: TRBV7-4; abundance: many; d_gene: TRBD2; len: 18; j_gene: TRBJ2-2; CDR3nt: TGTGCCAGCAGCTTAGCGCGTTGGACTAGGACGAACACCGGGGAGCTGTTTTTT; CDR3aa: CASSLARWTRTNTGELFF